These 4 T cell receptor beta chains came from one sample sequenced in a study of blood T cell repertoires in COVID-19. Profiling relied on immunoSEQ multiplex PCR, and the TCRdb table lists in-frame clones only, not all of them. This sample has over 110,000 clones, with about 91% found just once. Input material: peripheral blood. Source of these receptors: a human donor in a cohort sampled during active COVID-19.

The genes are TRBV2 and TRBJ1-5, with TRBD1 matching 9 bases. Germline CDR1 reads SNHLY; CDR2 reads FYNNEI. Germline trimming cut 4 bases from V and 1 base from J; bases unmatched to any gene: 2. The CDR3 is 15 amino acids. The CDR3 loop reads CASSATGGSNQPQHF. DNA of the CDR3: TGTGCCAGCAGTGCGACAGGGGGGAGCAATCAGCCCCAGCATTTT.

CDR3 sequence (DNA): TGTGCCAGCAGACCCGAAGGGGGCTCTGGAAACACCATATATTTT. Translation gives CASRPEGGSGNTIYF. The chain uses TRBV6-5 and TRBJ1-3; perhaps TRBD1 as D (6 bases). The CDR3 contains 15 residues. V was shortened by 6 bases and J by 0 bases, with 12 bases between the two germline ends. From germline, CDR1 is MNHEY and CDR2 SVGAGI.

The rearrangement links TRBV10-2 to TRBJ2-5; TRBD2 aligns across 9 bases. V shed 7 bases, J shed 3 bases, and the junction held 3 bases outside the gene matches. In germline, CDR1 is WSHSY, CDR2 SAAADI. The CDR3 contains 13 residues. The CDR3, as DNA: TGCGCCAGCACGGCTAGCGGGGAAGAGACCCAGTACTTC. Its translation is CASTASGEETQYF.

This clone was detected only a few times. The gene calls are TRBV5-6 and TRBJ2-7, with 9 positions matching TRBD1. The CDR3 has 14 amino acids. Germline trimming cut 0 bases from V and 5 bases from J; bases unmatched to any gene: 3. CDR1 and CDR2 (germline): SGHDT, YYEEEE. The CDR3, as DNA: TGTGCCAGCAGCTTGGCTGGGACAGGGAACGAGCAGTACTTC. It specifies CASSLAGTGNEQYF.